The clone carrying this T cell receptor (beta chain) has just one count. Its antigen is undetermined. The sample comes from a study of OX40 agonist ivuxolimab in advanced cancers. The overall study: Subjects had a mean age of roughly 60 years, with a range of 23 to 79; less than 90% were male. The eligibility criteria allowed prior anti-PD-1, anti-PD-L1 or anti-CTLA-4 therapy, and about 40% had some. Study-wide findings and caveats: CD8+ T cells averaged more expanded clones than CD4+. Undetermined was the antigen specificity of the expanded peripheral T cells.

Deletions cut 4 bases from V and 2 bases from J, with 8 bases between. The germline gives CDR1 SGHRS, CDR2 YFSETQ. This CDR3 has 13 amino acids. Clones were read by immunoSEQ multiplex PCR, and TCRdb kept only the in-frame ones, dropping some. The sample consists of more than 45,000 clones, approximately 87% of them appearing once. The sequencing here drew on CD4+ or CD8+ T cells sorted from blood, taken in a trial of the OX40 agonist ivuxolimab. This TCR derives from an adult with an advanced solid tumor such as melanoma, head and neck, liver or kidney cancer. The V and J genes are TRBV5-1 and TRBJ2-3, with a possible D match to TRBD2 (5 bases). CDR3 residues: CASSGESTDTQYF. DNA of the CDR3: TGCGCCAGCAGCGGGGAGTCCACAGATACGCAGTATTTT. Filled out from reference TRBV5-1 and TRBJ2-3, the complete variable domain reads KAGVTQTPRYLIKTRGQQVTLSCSPISGHRSVSWYQQTPGQGLQFLFEYFSETQRNKGNFPGRFSGRQFSNSRSEMNVSTLELGDSALYLCASSGESTDTQYFGPGTRLTVL.